One and the same sample provided the 22 T cell receptor beta chains below, sequenced in a study of blood T cell repertoires in COVID-19. Clones were read by immunoSEQ multiplex PCR, and TCRdb kept only the in-frame ones, dropping some. This sample has about 370,000 clones, with 75% to 90% found just once. The material sequenced was PBMCs or T cells enriched from blood (not recorded which). The receptors originated from a young man who had recovered from COVID-19.

The V and J genes are TRBV7-3 and TRBJ2-1; D is uncertain. V lost 5 bases and J lost 6, with 14 bases in between. The CDR3 has 14 amino acids. Germline values: CDR1 SGHTA, CDR2 FQGTGA. The CDR3 sequence: CASSPYGRANEQFF. CDR3 sequence (DNA): TGTGCCAGCAGCCCGTATGGGCGCGCCAATGAGCAGTTCTTC.

The CDR3 spells CAARDSEDSPLHF. CDR3 nucleotide sequence: TGTGCCGCCCGGGACAGTGAGGATTCACCCCTCCACTTT. J is TRBJ1-6 and V is TRBV24-1; 7 nucleotides match TRBD1. V shed 12 bases, J shed 8 bases, and the junction held 9 bases outside the gene matches. CDR3 length equals 13 residues. Germline V gives CDR1 KGHDR, CDR2 SFDVKD.

V gene TRBV27 combines with J gene TRBJ1-2; no firm D call. Per the germline V gene, CDR1 is MNHEY and CDR2 is SMNVEV (reference sequence). The CDR3 covers 16 residues. V lost 3 bases and J 6 bases, leaving 20 bases between the germline ends. The CDR3 is CASSFHPMSESNGYTF. In DNA form, the CDR3 reads TGTGCCAGCAGTTTCCATCCTATGTCCGAGTCGAATGGCTACACCTTC.

In regard to this clone: The sample contains more than one DNA sequence encoding this CDR3. The V gene is TRBV7-3, the J gene TRBJ2-1; 11 bases align to TRBD1. The trim removed 8 bases at V and 6 bases at J, leaving 6 bases unmatched. The length of the CDR3 is 14 residues. Germline loops: CDR1 SGHTA, CDR2 FQGTGA. The CDR3 protein is CASGSGTGGNEQFF. CDR3 bases: TGTGCCAGCGGATCCGGGACAGGGGGCAATGAGCAGTTCTTC.

This clone has a single count. The chain joins TRBV5-3 to TRBJ1-5; 9 bases line up with TRBD1. TRBV5-3 is noted as an ORF with a role that remains uncertain. This CDR3 has 14 amino acids. J lost 3 bases, V lost 6 bases, and 4 bases had no gene match. The CDR3 DNA reads TGTGCCAGAACCCGGACAGGGGACAATCAGCCCCAGCATTTT. As protein: CARTRTGDNQPQHF.

This clone has a handful of counts. The chain employs TRBV20-1 and TRBJ2-1; 8 positions agree with TRBD2. This CDR3 has 14 residues. CDR1 and CDR2 from the germline V gene are DFQATT and SNEGSKA (reference sequence). V shed 3 bases, J shed 9 bases, and the junction held 10 bases outside the gene matches. CDR3 sequence (DNA): TGCAGTGCTAGTGGAGCGGGAGCTAACCCTGAGCAGTTCTTC. It encodes CSASGAGANPEQFF.

V usage is TRBV5-6 and J usage is TRBJ2-1, with a tentative D call TRBD2 (5 bases). V lost 6 bases to trimming and J lost 4 bases, with 14 bases between them. This CDR3 is 14 amino acids long. The germline V gene has CDR1 SGHDT and CDR2 YYEEEE. CDR3 in amino acids: CASNELGPYNEQFF. CDR3 DNA sequence: TGTGCCAGCAATGAACTAGGACCTTACAATGAGCAGTTCTTC.

The CDR3: CASSPRDSINYGYTF. In DNA form, the CDR3 reads TGTGCCAGCAGCCCCCGGGACAGCATAAACTATGGCTACACCTTC. The rearrangement uses TRBV13 and TRBJ1-2; 7 bases map to TRBD1. This CDR3 has 15 residues. Unmatched junction bases numbered 8, after V lost 5 bases and J lost 2 bases. Per the germline V gene, CDR1 is PRHDT and CDR2 is FYEKMQ (reference sequence). Variable domain in full (rest from reference TRBV13 and TRBJ1-2): AAGVIQSPRHLIKEKRETATLKCYPIPRHDTVYWYQQGPGQDPQFLISFYEKMQSDKGSIPDRFSAQQFSDYHSELNMSSLELGDSALYFCASSPRDSINYGYTFGSGTRLTVV.

The rearrangement uses TRBV3-1 (or the pseudogene TRBV3-2) and TRBJ1-2; no firm D call. Germline V gene sequence: CDR1 LGHDT, CDR2 YNNKEL (reference sequence). This CDR3 is 14 amino acids long. Trimming left V 3 bases short and J 2 bases short, with 10 bases between. The CDR3 DNA reads as TGTGCCAGCAGCCAGAGGCAGCCCAACTATGGCTACACCTTC. Residues: CASSQRQPNYGYTF.

This chain connects TRBV19 to TRBJ1-2; TRBD1 agrees at 8 bases. Losses at the gene ends were 7 bases for V and 8 bases for J; bases not matched to a gene: 18. This CDR3 is built from 16 residues. Germline values: CDR1 LNHDA, CDR2 SQIVND (reference sequence). The CDR3 DNA sequence: TGTGCCAGTAATTCCTTTTTCGGACAGGGTAGTAGCGGCTACACCTTC. Translated: CASNSFFGQGSSGYTF. Together with reference TRBV19 and TRBJ1-2, the CDR3 gives the full variable domain: DGGITQSPKYLFRKEGQNVTLSCEQNLNHDAMYWYRQDPGQGLRLIYYSQIVNDFQKGDIAEGYSVSREKKESFPLTVTSAQKNPTAFYLCASNSFFGQGSSGYTFGSGTRLTVV.

V and J are TRBV11-2 and TRBJ2-1; TRBD2 matches at 10 bases. Trimming removed 3 bases from V and 0 bases from J; junction bases left unmatched: 8. Germline V gene sequence: CDR1 SGHAT, CDR2 FQNNGV. The CDR3 has 18 residues. CDR3 sequence (DNA): TGTGCCAGCAGCTTCGCACTAGCGGGGCCCAGCTCCTACAATGAGCAGTTCTTC. Its protein product is CASSFALAGPSSYNEQFF.

This chain joins TRBV28 and TRBJ2-7, with 7 bases identical to TRBD1. The CDR3 spans 17 residues. The germline gives CDR1 MDHEN, CDR2 SYDVKM. With V trimmed by 1 base and J by 6 bases, 15 bases remained unmatched. The CDR3 DNA reads as TGTGCCAGCAGTTTATTGTCCCCTCTGGGACAGTTTTCCGAGCAGTACTTC. Translating it yields CASSLLSPLGQFSEQYF.

V gene TRBV19 combines with J gene TRBJ2-5; D remains ambiguous. The CDR3 is 15 residues long. Trimming left V 4 bases short and J 2 bases short, with 14 bases between. The germline V gene has CDR1 LNHDA and CDR2 SQIVND (reference sequence). The CDR3 nucleotides read TGTGCCAGTAGTAGACTGGGTACGGGTCAAGAGACCCAGTACTTC. Translation: CASSRLGTGQETQYF.

The rearrangement joins TRBV12-3 or TRBV12-4 to TRBJ1-2; unclear D gene. Trimming pared 5 bases from V and 8 bases from J, leaving 15 bases between. The CDR3 is made up of 13 amino acids. DNA for the CDR3: TGTGCCAGCAGTATTCGGAGGTTTGGGGGCTACACCTTC. Its translation is CASSIRRFGGYTF.

This chain links TRBV7-8 with TRBJ1-2; 7 positions agree with TRBD1. The J segment lost 4 bases and the V segment lost 4 bases, leaving 18 bases of the junction unmatched. The length of the CDR3 is 18 residues. In germline, CDR1 is SGHVS, CDR2 FQNEAQ. The chain's CDR3 is CASSSRPRGTAKAYGYTF. CDR3 DNA sequence: TGTGCCAGCAGCTCGAGACCCAGAGGGACAGCCAAGGCCTATGGCTACACCTTC.

The rearrangement uses TRBV6-5 and TRBJ1-4; D not certain. V gave up 5 bases and J gave up 7 bases, with 17 bases separating them. The CDR3 spans 15 residues. Per the germline V gene, CDR1 is MNHEY and CDR2 is SVGAGI. CDR3 DNA sequence: TGTGCCAGCAGTACCCCGGGTCGGCTAGCTGAAAAACTGTTTTTT. Translated: CASSTPGRLAEKLFF.

The table lists this clone with a few counts. The chain links TRBV18 to TRBJ2-7, with D possibly being TRBD2 (6 bases). The CDR3 covers 15 residues. The V end lost 3 bases, the J end lost 6 bases, and 18 bases lay between the germline ends. Germline CDR1 is KGHSH and CDR2 is LQKENI. This chain's CDR3 is CASSPTGTRALEQYF. CDR3 nucleotide sequence: TGTGCCAGCTCACCGACCGGGACTCGTGCCCTCGAGCAGTACTTC.

The chain carries TRBV7-9 and TRBJ2-7; D is possibly TRBD1 (5 bases). The length of the CDR3 is 16 residues. V lost 1 base and J 0 bases, leaving 13 bases between the germline ends. Germline values: CDR1 SEHNR, CDR2 FQNEAQ (reference sequence). The CDR3 DNA follows: TGTGCCAGCAGCTTAGACAGGCATGCGATCTCCTACGAGCAGTACTTC. Translation: CASSLDRHAISYEQYF. The entire variable domain, with the rest obtained from reference TRBV7-9 and TRBJ2-7, is as follows: DTGVSQNPRHKITKRGQNVTFRCDPISEHNRLYWYRQTLGQGPEFLTYFQNEAQLEKSRLLSDRFSAERPKGSFSTLEIQRTEQGDSAMYLCASSLDRHAISYEQYFGPGTRLTVT.

The V gene is TRBV6-4, the J gene TRBJ2-3; 13 positions agree with TRBD2. Germline V CDR1 and CDR2: MRHNA, SNTAGT. V was pared by 5 bases and J by 7 bases, with 6 bases of the junction left unmatched. This CDR3 has 15 amino acids. The CDR3 loop is CASSSLAGGRNTQYF. The CDR3 nucleotides are TGTGCCAGCAGTTCACTAGCGGGAGGGCGGAATACGCAGTATTTT.

This chain joins TRBV9 and TRBJ1-6; the D gene is possibly TRBD1 (6 bases). V gave up 2 bases and J gave up 7 bases, with 13 bases separating them. From germline, CDR1 is SGDLS and CDR2 YYNGEE. This CDR3 is built from 15 residues. The CDR3 sequence: CASSVGRQGNSPLHF. For the CDR3, the DNA is TGTGCCAGCAGCGTGGGGCGGCAGGGGAATTCACCCCTCCACTTT.

The gene calls are TRBV5-1 and TRBJ1-6; 9 nucleotides match TRBD1. Unmatched junction bases numbered 5, after V lost 4 bases and J lost 9 bases. The CDR3 runs 14 residues. The germline V gene encodes CDR1 SGHRS and CDR2 YFSETQ. The CDR3: CASSAGTGSSPLHF. In DNA form, the CDR3 reads TGCGCCAGCAGCGCCGGGACAGGGAGTTCACCCCTCCACTTT.

This chain links TRBV5-6 with TRBJ1-1; D perhaps matches TRBD1 (6 bases). Trimming cost V 4 bases and J 5 bases, with 15 bases left between them. Looked up from germline, CDR1 is SGHDT and CDR2 is YYEEEE. The CDR3 has 14 amino acids. CDR3 DNA sequence: TGTGCCAGCAGCCCTAAGGGGGAAGGGACTGAAGCTTTCTTT. Amino acids: CASSPKGEGTEAFF.